This TCR beta chain stems from a study of glioma-infiltrating T cells after dendritic cell vaccination. Study summary: Glioblastoma patients came from Phase I and II dendritic cell vaccination trials.

Using immunoSEQ multiplex PCR, the repertoire was profiled, and TCRdb retains in-frame clones only, with some absent. The repertoire holds approximately 100,000 clones, with roughly 83% as singletons. This CDR3 spans 14 amino acids. V shed 1 base, J shed 6 bases, and the junction held 2 bases outside the gene matches. In germline, CDR1 is SGHAT, CDR2 FQNNGV. This material consisted of blood, taken before dendritic cell vaccination. This sequence joins TRBV11-2 and TRBJ1-2; TRBD1 matches at 10 bases. The TCR comes from a human donor with glioblastoma. The CDR3 loop is CASSLGGQGNGYTF. The DNA for the CDR3 is TGTGCCAGCAGCTTAGGGGGACAGGGGAATGGCTACACCTTC.